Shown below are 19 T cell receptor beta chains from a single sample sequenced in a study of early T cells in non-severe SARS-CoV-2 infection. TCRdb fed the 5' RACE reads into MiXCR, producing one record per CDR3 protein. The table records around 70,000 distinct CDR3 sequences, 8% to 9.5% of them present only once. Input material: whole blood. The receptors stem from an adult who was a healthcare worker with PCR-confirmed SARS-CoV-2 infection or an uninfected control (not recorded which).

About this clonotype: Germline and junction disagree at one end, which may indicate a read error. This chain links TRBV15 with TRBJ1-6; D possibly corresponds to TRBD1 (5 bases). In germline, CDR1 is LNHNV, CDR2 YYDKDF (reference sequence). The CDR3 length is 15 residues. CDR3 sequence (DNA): TGTGCCGCCAGCAGAGCGCAGGGAGATAATTCACCCCTCCACTTT. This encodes CAASRAQGDNSPLHF.

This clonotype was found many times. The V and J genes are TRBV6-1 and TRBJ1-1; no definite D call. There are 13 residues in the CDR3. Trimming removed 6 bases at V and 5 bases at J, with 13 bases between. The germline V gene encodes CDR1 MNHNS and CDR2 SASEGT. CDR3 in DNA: TGTGCCAGCAGGAGTGACGTGGGGACTGAAGCTTTCTTT. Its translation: CASRSDVGTEAFF.

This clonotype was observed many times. CDR3 nucleotide sequence: TGTGCCAGCAGTCCCCGAGTAGGAGACGTGGAGCAGTTCTTC. Amino acids: CASSPRVGDVEQFF. The genes are TRBV12-3 or TRBV12-4 and TRBJ2-1; no firm D call. Trimming stripped 5 bases from V and 10 bases from J, with 18 bases between. This CDR3 is built from 14 residues.

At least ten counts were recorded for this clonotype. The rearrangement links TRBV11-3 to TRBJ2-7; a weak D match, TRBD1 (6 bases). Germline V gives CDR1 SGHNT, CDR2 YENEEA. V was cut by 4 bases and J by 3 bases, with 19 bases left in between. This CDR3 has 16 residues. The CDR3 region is CASSSTGSSLIYEQYF. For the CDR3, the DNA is TGTGCCAGCAGCTCCACAGGGTCCTCGCTGATCTACGAGCAGTACTTC.

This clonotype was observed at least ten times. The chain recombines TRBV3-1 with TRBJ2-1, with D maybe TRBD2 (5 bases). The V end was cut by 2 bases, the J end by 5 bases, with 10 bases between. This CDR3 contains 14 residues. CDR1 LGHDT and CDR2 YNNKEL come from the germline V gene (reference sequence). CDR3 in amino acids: CASSQPARDNEQFF. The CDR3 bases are TGTGCCAGCAGCCAACCTGCGAGGGACAATGAGCAGTTCTTC.

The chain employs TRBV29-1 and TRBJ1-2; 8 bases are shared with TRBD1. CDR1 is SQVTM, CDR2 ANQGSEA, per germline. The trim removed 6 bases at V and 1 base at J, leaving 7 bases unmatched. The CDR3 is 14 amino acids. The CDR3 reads CSVRTGRSNYGYTF. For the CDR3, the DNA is TGCAGCGTACGGACAGGGAGAAGTAACTATGGCTACACCTTC.

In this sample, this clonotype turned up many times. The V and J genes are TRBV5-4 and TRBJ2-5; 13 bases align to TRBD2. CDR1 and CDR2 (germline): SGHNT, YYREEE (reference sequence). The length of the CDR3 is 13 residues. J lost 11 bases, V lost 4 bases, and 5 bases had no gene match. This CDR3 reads CASSPGTSGTQYF. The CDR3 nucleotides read TGTGCCAGCAGCCCAGGGACTAGCGGGACTCAGTACTTC.

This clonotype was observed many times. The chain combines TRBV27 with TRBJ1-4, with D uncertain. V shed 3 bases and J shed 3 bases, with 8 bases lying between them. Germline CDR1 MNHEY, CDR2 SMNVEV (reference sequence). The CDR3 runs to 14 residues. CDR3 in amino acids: CASSFRQPNEKLFF. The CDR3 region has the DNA TGTGCCAGCAGTTTTCGGCAGCCTAATGAAAAACTGTTTTTT. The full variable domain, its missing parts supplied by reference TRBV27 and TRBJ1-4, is EAQVTQNPRYLITVTGKKLTVTCSQNMNHEYMSWYRQDPGLGLRQIYYSMNVEVTDKGDVPEGYKVSRKEKRNFPLILESPSPNQTSLYFCASSFRQPNEKLFFGSGTQLSVL.

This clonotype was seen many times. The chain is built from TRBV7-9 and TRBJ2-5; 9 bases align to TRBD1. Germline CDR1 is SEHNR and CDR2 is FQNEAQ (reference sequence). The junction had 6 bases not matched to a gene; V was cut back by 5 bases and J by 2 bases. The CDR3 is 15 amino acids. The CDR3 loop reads CASSLGQGRQETQYF. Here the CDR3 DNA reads TGTGCCAGCAGCCTAGGACAGGGGAGGCAAGAGACCCAGTACTTC. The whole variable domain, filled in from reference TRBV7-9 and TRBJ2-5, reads DTGVSQNPRHKITKRGQNVTFRCDPISEHNRLYWYRQTLGQGPEFLTYFQNEAQLEKSRLLSDRFSAERPKGSFSTLEIQRTEQGDSAMYLCASSLGQGRQETQYFGPGTRLLVL.

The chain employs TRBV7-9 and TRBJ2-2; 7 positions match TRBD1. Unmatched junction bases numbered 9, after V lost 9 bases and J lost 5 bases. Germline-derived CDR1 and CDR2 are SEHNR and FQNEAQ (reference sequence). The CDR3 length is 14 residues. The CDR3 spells CARRGTGVTGELFF. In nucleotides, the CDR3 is TGTGCCAGACGCGGTACAGGGGTTACCGGGGAGCTGTTTTTT.

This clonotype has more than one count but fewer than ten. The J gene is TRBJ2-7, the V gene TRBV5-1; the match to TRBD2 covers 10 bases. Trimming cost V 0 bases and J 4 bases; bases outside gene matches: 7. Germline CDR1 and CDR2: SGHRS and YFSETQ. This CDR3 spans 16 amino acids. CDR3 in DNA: TGCGCCAGCAGCTTGGTCCGCCTAGCGGGAGTTTACGAGCAGTACTTC. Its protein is CASSLVRLAGVYEQYF.

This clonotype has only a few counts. For the CDR3, the DNA is TGCAGTGCTAGCCGCGGGGGGGCCGGCGGCTACACCTTC. This gives the protein CSASRGGAGGYTF. V is TRBV20-1 and J is TRBJ1-2; a possible D gene is TRBD1 (6 bases). The V gene lost 3 bases and the J gene lost 8 bases, with 16 bases spanning the gap. This CDR3 region has 13 residues. From germline, CDR1 is DFQATT and CDR2 SNEGSKA (reference sequence).

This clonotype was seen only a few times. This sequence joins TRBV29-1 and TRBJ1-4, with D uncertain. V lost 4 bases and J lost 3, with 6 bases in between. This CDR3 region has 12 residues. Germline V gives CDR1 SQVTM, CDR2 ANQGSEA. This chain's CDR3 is CSVGWSNEKLFF. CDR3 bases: TGCAGCGTTGGTTGGTCTAATGAAAAACTGTTTTTT.

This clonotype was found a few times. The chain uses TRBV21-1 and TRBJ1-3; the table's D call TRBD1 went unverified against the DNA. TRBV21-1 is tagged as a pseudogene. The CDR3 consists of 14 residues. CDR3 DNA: TGTGCCAGCAGCAAACAGGGGGCTGGAAACACCATATATTTT. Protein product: CASSKQGAGNTIYF.

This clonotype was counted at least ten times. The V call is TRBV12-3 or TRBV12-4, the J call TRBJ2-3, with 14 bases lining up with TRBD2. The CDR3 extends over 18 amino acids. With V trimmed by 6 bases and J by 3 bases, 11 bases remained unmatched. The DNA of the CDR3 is TGTGCCAGCAGCTTCGGCCCCGGGACTAGCGGGAGTACAGATACGCAGTATTTT. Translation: CASSFGPGTSGSTDTQYF.

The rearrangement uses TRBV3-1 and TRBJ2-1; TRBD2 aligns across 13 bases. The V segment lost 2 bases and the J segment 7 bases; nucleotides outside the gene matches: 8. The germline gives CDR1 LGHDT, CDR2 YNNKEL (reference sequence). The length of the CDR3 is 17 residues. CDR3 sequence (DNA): TGTGCCAGCAGCCAAAAACCACCGGGACTAGCGGGGAATGAGCAGTTCTTC. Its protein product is CASSQKPPGLAGNEQFF.

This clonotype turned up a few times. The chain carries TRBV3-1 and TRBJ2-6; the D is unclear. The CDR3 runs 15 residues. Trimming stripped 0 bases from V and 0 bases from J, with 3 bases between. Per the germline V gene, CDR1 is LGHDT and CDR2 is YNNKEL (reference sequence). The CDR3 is CASSQDSSGANVLTF. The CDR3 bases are TGTGCCAGCAGCCAAGACAGCTCTGGGGCCAACGTCCTGACTTTC.

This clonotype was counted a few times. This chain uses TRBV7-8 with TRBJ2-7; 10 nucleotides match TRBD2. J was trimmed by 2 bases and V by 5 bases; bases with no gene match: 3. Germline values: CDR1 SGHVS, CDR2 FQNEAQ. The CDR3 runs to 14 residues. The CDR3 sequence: CASSPGLAAYEQYF. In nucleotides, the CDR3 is TGTGCCAGCAGCCCTGGACTAGCGGCCTACGAGCAGTACTTC.

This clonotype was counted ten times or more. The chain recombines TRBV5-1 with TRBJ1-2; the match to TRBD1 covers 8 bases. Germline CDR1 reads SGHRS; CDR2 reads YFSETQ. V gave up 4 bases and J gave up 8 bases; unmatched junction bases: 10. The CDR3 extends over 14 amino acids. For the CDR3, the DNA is TGCGCCAGCAGCCGGTTTGGACAGGGAAGCGGCTACACCTTC. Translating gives CASSRFGQGSGYTF.